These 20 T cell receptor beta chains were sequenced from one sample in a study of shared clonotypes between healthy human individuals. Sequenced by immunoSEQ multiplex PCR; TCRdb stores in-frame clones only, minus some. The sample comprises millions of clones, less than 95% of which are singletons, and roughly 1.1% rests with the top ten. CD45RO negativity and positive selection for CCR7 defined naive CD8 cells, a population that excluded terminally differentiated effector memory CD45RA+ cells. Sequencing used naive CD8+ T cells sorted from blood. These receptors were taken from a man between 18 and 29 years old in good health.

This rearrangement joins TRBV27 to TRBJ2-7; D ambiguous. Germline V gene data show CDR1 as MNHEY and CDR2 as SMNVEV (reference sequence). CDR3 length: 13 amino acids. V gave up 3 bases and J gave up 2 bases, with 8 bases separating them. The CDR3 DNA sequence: TGTGCCAGCAGTTTTCTTCCCCCCTACGAGCAGTACTTC. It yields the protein CASSFLPPYEQYF.

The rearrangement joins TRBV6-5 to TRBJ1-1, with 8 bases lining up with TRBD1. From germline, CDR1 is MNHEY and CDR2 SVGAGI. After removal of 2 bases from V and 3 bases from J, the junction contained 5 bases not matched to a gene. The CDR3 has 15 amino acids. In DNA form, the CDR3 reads TGTGCCAGCAGTTACACCGGACAGGGCTACACTGAAGCTTTCTTT. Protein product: CASSYTGQGYTEAFF.

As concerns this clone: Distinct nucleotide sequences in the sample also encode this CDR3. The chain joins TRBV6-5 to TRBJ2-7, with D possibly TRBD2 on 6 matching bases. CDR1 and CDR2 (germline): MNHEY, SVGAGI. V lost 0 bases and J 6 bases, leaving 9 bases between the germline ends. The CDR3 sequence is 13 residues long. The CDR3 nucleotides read TGTGCCAGCAGTTACTCGGAGGGAGGCGAGCAGTACTTC. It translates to CASSYSEGGEQYF.

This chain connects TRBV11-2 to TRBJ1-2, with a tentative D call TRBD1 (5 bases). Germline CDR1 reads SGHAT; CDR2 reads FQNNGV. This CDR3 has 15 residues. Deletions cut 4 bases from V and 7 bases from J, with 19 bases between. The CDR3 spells CASSWAGDSFGGYTF. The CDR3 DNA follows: TGTGCCAGCAGCTGGGCGGGGGACTCGTTTGGTGGCTACACCTTC.

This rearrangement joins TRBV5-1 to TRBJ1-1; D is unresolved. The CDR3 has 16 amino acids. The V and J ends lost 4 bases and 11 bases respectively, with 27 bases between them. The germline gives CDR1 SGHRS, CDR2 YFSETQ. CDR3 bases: TGCGCCAGCAGCCCGAAGAAGGGAATTGATATACTGAATGCTTTCTTT. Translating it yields CASSPKKGIDILNAFF.

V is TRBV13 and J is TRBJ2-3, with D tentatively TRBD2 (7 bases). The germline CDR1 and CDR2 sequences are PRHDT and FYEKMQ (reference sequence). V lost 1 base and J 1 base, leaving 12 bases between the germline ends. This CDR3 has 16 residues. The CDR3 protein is CASSLAGGPGTDTQYF. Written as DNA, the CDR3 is TGTGCCAGCAGCTTAGCCGGGGGGCCTGGCACAGATACGCAGTATTTT.

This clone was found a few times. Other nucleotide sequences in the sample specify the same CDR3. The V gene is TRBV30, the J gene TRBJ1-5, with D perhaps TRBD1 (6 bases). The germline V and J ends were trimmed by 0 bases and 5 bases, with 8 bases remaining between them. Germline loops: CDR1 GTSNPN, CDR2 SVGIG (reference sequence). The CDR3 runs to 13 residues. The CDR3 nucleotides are TGTGCCTGGAGTGTACAGGGTGATCAGCCCCAGCATTTT. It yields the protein CAWSVQGDQPQHF.

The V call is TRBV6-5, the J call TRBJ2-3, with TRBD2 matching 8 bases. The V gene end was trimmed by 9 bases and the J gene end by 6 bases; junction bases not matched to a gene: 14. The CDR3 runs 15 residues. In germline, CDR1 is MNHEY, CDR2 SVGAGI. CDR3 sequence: CARRGLAGTKDTQYF. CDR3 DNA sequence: TGTGCCAGAAGGGGATTAGCGGGAACCAAGGATACGCAGTATTTT.

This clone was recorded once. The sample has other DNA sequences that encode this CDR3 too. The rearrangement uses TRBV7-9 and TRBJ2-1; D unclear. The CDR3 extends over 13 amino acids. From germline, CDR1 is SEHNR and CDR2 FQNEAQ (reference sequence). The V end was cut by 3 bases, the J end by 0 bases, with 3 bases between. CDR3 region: CASSFNSYNEQFF. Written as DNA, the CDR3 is TGTGCCAGCAGCTTTAACTCCTACAATGAGCAGTTCTTC. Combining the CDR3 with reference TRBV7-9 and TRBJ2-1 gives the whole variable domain DTGVSQNPRHKITKRGQNVTFRCDPISEHNRLYWYRQTLGQGPEFLTYFQNEAQLEKSRLLSDRFSAERPKGSFSTLEIQRTEQGDSAMYLCASSFNSYNEQFFGPGTRLTVL.

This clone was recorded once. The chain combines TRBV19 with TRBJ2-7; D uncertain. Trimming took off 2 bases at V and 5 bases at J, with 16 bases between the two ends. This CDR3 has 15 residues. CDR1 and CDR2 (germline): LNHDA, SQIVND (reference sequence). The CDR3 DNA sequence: TGTGCCAGTAGTATAACCCCATCTTCCAACCACGAGCAGTACTTC. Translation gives CASSITPSSNHEQYF.

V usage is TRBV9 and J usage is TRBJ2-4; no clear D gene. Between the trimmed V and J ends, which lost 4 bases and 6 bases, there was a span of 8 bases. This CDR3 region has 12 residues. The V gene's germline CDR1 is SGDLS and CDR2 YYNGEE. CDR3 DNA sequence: TGTGCCAGCAGCTACACCGGAAACATTCAGTACTTC. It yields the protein CASSYTGNIQYF.

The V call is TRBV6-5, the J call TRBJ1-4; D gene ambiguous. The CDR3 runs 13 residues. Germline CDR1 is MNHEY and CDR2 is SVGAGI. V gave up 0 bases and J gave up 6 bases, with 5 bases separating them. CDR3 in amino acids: CASSYSVHEKLFF. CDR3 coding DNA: TGTGCCAGCAGTTACTCCGTTCATGAAAAACTGTTTTTT.

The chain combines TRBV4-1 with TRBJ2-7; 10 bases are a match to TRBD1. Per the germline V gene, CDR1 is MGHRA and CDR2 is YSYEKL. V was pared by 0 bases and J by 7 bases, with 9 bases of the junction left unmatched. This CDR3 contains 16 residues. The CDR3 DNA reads TGCGCCAGCAGCCAAGATCCAGGGACAGGGGAATCGGAGCAGTACTTC. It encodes CASSQDPGTGESEQYF.

CDR3 sequence (DNA): TGTGCCAGCACCTGGACAGGTCCCTACGAGCAGTACTTC. Protein product: CASTWTGPYEQYF. The chain joins TRBV7-2 to TRBJ2-7, with 7 bases aligning to TRBD1. V lost 7 bases, J lost 2 bases, and 5 bases stayed unmatched. The CDR3 runs 13 residues. Per the germline V gene, CDR1 is SGHTA and CDR2 is FQGNSA. Complete variable domain (other parts from reference TRBV7-2 and TRBJ2-7): GAGVSQSPSNKVTEKGKDVELRCDPISGHTALYWYRQSLGQGLEFLIYFQGNSAPDKSGLPSDRFSAERTGGSVSTLTIQRTQQEDSAVYLCASTWTGPYEQYFGPGTRLTVT.

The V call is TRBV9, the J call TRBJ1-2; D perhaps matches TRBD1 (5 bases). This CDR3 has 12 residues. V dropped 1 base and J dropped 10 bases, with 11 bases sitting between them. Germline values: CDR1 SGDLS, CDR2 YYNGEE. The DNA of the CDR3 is TGTGCCAGCAGCGTACGGGACGGAGACTACACCTTC. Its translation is CASSVRDGDYTF. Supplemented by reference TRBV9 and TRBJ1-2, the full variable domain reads DSGVTQTPKHLITATGQRVTLRCSPRSGDLSVYWYQQSLDQGLQFLIQYYNGEERAKGNILERFSAQQFPDLHSELNLSSLELGDSALYFCASSVRDGDYTFGSGTRLTVV.

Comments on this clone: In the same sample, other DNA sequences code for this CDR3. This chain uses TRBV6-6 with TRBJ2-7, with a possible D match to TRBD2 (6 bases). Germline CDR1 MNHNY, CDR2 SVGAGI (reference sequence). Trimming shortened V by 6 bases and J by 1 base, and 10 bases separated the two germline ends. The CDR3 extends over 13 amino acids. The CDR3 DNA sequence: TGTGCCAGCAGCCTTAGCGGATCCTACGAGCAGTACTTC. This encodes CASSLSGSYEQYF.

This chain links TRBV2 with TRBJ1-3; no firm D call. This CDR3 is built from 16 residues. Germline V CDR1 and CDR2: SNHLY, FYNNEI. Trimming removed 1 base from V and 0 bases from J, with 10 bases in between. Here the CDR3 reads CASSEGFGSSGNTIYF. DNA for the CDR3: TGTGCCAGCAGTGAAGGGTTCGGGTCCTCTGGAAACACCATATATTTT. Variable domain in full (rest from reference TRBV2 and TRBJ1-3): EPEVTQTPSHQVTQMGQEVILRCVPISNHLYFYWYRQILGQKVEFLVSFYNNEISEKSEIFDDQFSVERPDGSNFTLKIRSTKLEDSAMYFCASSEGFGSSGNTIYFGEGSWLTVV.

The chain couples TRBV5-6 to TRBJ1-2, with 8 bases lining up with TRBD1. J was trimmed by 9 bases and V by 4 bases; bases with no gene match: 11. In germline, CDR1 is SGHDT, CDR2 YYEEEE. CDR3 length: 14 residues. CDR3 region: CASSIEDRAGSYTF. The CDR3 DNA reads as TGTGCCAGCAGCATAGAGGACAGGGCGGGCAGCTACACCTTC.

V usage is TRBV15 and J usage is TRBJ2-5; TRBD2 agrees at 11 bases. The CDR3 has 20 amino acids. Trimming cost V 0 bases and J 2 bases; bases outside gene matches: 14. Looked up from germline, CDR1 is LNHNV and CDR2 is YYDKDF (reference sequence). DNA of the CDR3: TGTGCCACCAGCAGAGATCGGGGAATGACTAGCGGGAAGCCACAAGAGACCCAGTACTTC. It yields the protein CATSRDRGMTSGKPQETQYF.

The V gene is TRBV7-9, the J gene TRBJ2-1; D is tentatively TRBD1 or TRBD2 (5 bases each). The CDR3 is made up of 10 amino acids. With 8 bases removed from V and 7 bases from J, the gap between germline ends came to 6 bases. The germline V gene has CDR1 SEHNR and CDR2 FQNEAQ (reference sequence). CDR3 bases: TGTGCCAGCGGGGGAAATGAGCAGTTCTTC. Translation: CASGGNEQFF.